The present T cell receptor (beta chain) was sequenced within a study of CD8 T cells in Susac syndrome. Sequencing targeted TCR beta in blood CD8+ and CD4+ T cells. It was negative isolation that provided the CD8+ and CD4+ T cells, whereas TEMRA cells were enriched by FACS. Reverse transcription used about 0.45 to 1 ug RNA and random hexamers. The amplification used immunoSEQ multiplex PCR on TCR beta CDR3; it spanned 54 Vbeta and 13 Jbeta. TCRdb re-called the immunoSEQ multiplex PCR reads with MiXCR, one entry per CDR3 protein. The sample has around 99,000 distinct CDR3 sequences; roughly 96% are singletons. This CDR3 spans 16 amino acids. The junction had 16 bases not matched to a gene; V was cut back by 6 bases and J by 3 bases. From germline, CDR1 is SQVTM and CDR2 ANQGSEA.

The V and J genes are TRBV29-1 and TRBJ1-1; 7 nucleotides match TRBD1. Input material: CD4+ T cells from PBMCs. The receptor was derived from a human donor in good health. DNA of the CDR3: TGCAGCGTAAGGGGGCGCGGTTCCTTCGGGGACACTGAAGCTTTCTTT. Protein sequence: CSVRGRGSFGDTEAFF.